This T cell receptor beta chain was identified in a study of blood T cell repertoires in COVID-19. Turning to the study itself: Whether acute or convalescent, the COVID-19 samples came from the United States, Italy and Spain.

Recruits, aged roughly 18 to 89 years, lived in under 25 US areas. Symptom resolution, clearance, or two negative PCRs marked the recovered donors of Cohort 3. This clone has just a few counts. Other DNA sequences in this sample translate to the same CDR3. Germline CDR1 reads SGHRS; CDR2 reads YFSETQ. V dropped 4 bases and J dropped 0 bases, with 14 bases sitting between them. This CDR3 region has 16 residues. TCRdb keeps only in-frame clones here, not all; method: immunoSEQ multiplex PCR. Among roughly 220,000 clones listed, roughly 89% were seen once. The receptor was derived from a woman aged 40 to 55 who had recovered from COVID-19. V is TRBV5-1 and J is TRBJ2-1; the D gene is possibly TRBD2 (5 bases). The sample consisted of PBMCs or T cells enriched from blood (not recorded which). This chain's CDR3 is CASSLASGRSYNEQFF. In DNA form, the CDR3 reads TGCGCCAGCAGCCTAGCTTCCGGCCGCTCCTACAATGAGCAGTTCTTC.